These 21 T cell receptor beta chains originate from one sample sequenced in a study of CD8 T cells in Susac syndrome. Random hexamers were used to reverse transcribe roughly 0.5 to 1 ug of RNA. TCRdb passed the immunoSEQ multiplex PCR reads through MiXCR, listing each CDR3 protein once. Among 140,000 or so distinct CDR3 sequences listed, around 95% were seen once. Sequenced: CD4+ T cells from PBMCs. Receptor source: a human donor with Susac syndrome.

The chain carries TRBV15 and TRBJ2-3, with D maybe TRBD1 (5 bases). Deletions cut 0 bases from V and 2 bases from J, with 12 bases between. The CDR3 consists of 16 residues. Germline lookup yields CDR1 LNHNV and CDR2 YYDKDF (reference sequence). CDR3 DNA: TGTGCCACCAGCAGAGAGTACAGGCAGAACACAGATACGCAGTATTTT. It yields the protein CATSREYRQNTDTQYF.

The chain has TRBV6-6 and TRBJ2-7, with TRBD2 as a possible D gene (5 bases). From germline, CDR1 is MNHNY and CDR2 SVGAGI (reference sequence). This CDR3 comprises 14 residues. Trimming cost V 2 bases and J 3 bases, with 11 bases left between them. In nucleotides, the CDR3 is TGTGCCAGCAGTTACATGGCAGAGGGCTACGAGCAGTACTTC. Protein: CASSYMAEGYEQYF.

This rearrangement joins TRBV6-5 to TRBJ2-7; perhaps D is TRBD1 or TRBD2 (5 bases each). This CDR3 contains 14 residues. V lost 6 bases and J 1 base, leaving 13 bases between the germline ends. Germline values: CDR1 MNHEY, CDR2 SVGAGI. As DNA, the CDR3 is TGTGCCAGCAGATCCGGGACGGATTCCTACGAGCAGTACTTC. It is translated as CASRSGTDSYEQYF.

The chain employs TRBV9 and TRBJ2-3, with 9 bases matching TRBD1. Unmatched junction bases numbered 3, after V lost 1 base and J lost 6 bases. CDR1 is SGDLS and CDR2 is YYNGEE in the germline V gene. The CDR3 is 14 amino acids. The CDR3 loop is CASSVTGGLDTQYF. CDR3 nucleotide sequence: TGTGCCAGCAGCGTAACAGGGGGCCTCGATACGCAGTATTTT.

This chain links TRBV29-1 with TRBJ2-5; TRBD2 matches 11 bases. This CDR3 is 12 amino acids long. Germline V gives CDR1 SQVTM, CDR2 ANQGSEA. CDR3 coding DNA: TGCGGGACTAGCGGACCAGGGGAGACCCAGTACTTC. Residues: CGTSGPGETQYF.

This chain connects TRBV20-1 to TRBJ2-3, with 10 bases aligning to TRBD2. The length of the CDR3 is 17 residues. CDR1 and CDR2 from the germline V gene are DFQATT and SNEGSKA (reference sequence). V lost 0 bases and J lost 0; bases outside the gene matches: 6. CDR3 nucleotides: TGCAGTGCTAGAGATTCGGCTAGCGGGGGCAGCACAGATACGCAGTATTTT. Translated: CSARDSASGGSTDTQYF.

The CDR3 DNA reads as TGTGCCAGCAGCGAACCCGGGGCGGGGCACAATGAGCAGTTCTTC. The encoded protein is CASSEPGAGHNEQFF. J is TRBJ2-1 and V is TRBV28; weak D call: TRBD2 (6 bases). CDR3 length: 15 amino acids. V lost 6 bases, J lost 5 bases, and 17 bases lay in between. Per the germline V gene, CDR1 is MDHEN and CDR2 is SYDVKM.

This chain connects TRBV19 to TRBJ2-2; D uncertain. The CDR3 is 15 residues long. The germline V gene encodes CDR1 LNHDA and CDR2 SQIVND (reference sequence). V lost 3 bases and J 1 base, leaving 9 bases between the germline ends. The CDR3 coding sequence is TGTGCCAGTAGTATTCTGACGGAGAACACCGGGGAGCTGTTTTTT. It is translated as CASSILTENTGELFF. Drawing the rest from reference TRBV19 and TRBJ2-2, the complete variable domain is DGGITQSPKYLFRKEGQNVTLSCEQNLNHDAMYWYRQDPGQGLRLIYYSQIVNDFQKGDIAEGYSVSREKKESFPLTVTSAQKNPTAFYLCASSILTENTGELFFGEGSRLTVL.

The chain uses TRBV12-3 or TRBV12-4 and TRBJ2-6; D is possibly TRBD1 or TRBD2 (5 bases each). The CDR3 is 16 residues long. V was trimmed by 6 bases and J by 1 base, leaving 13 bases between them. Here the CDR3 reads CASSPKRGSGANVLTF. The CDR3 nucleotides are TGTGCCAGCAGCCCCAAGAGGGGTTCTGGGGCCAACGTCCTGACTTTC.

The gene calls are TRBV12-3 or TRBV12-4 and TRBJ2-5; TRBD2 might be the D (5 bases). V was shortened by 8 bases and J by 4 bases, with 17 bases between the two germline ends. CDR3 length: 14 amino acids. In DNA, the CDR3 is TGTGCCAGCGGTAGCTCCCCGGGGAGAGAGACCCAGTACTTC. It specifies CASGSSPGRETQYF.

This clonotype appeared once. The genes are TRBV7-9 and TRBJ1-2; D is ambiguous. CDR1 and CDR2 from the germline V gene are SEHNR and FQNEAQ (reference sequence). The V end lost 2 bases, the J end lost 2 bases, and 9 bases lay between the germline ends. There are 14 residues in the CDR3. CDR3: CASSLQGLNYGYTF. The CDR3 DNA is TGTGCCAGCAGCTTACAAGGGCTGAACTATGGCTACACCTTC.

This chain connects TRBV5-8 to TRBJ2-3; 7 bases fit TRBD2. The CDR3 spans 15 residues. With V trimmed by 2 bases and J by 4 bases, 7 bases remained unmatched. Per the germline V gene, CDR1 is SGHTS and CDR2 is YDEGEE. DNA of the CDR3: TGTGCCAGCAGCTTATCGAGCGGGGCCGCAGATACGCAGTATTTT. Protein product: CASSLSSGAADTQYF. The full variable domain, its missing parts supplied by reference TRBV5-8 and TRBJ2-3, is EAGVTQSPTHLIKTRGQQATLRCSPISGHTSVYWYQQALGLGLQFLLWYDEGEERNRGNFPPRFSGRQFPNYSSELNVNALELEDSALYLCASSLSSGAADTQYFGPGTRLTVL.

The chain employs TRBV5-1 and TRBJ2-1, with a possible D match to TRBD1 (5 bases). CDR3 length equals 13 residues. V was trimmed by 0 bases and J by 9 bases, leaving 10 bases between them. Per germline, CDR1 SGHRS and CDR2 YFSETQ. The CDR3 nucleotides are TGCGCCAGCAGCTTGGAGGGCAGGGCTGAGCAGTTCTTC. Its protein is CASSLEGRAEQFF.

V gene TRBV3-1 combines with J gene TRBJ1-5; the match to TRBD1 covers 7 bases. The ends lost 2 bases at V and 12 bases at J; junction bases unmatched: 4. CDR1 and CDR2 (germline): LGHDT, YNNKEL (reference sequence). The CDR3 runs 12 residues. The CDR3 loop is CASSQSRDSQHF. CDR3 nucleotides: TGTGCCAGCAGCCAAAGCCGGGACAGCCAGCATTTT.

The chain couples TRBV29-1 to TRBJ1-2, with unresolved D. Germline V gives CDR1 SQVTM, CDR2 ANQGSEA. The CDR3 sequence is 13 residues long. Deletions cut 2 bases from V and 1 base from J, with 8 bases between. The CDR3 reads CSVELQINYGYTF. CDR3 DNA sequence: TGCAGCGTTGAATTGCAGATTAACTATGGCTACACCTTC.

This clonotype was observed once. CDR3 sequence (DNA): TGTGCCAGCAGCTTAGTCACCCCTACAGGGGACTCCTACGAGCAGTACTTC. Its protein is CASSLVTPTGDSYEQYF. The chain uses TRBV13 and TRBJ2-7, with TRBD1 matching 7 bases. Germline CDR1 PRHDT, CDR2 FYEKMQ (reference sequence). CDR3 length: 17 amino acids. V was pared by 1 base and J by 0 bases, with 9 bases of the junction left unmatched.

This chain connects TRBV3-1 to TRBJ2-7, with D possibly called TRBD1 or TRBD2 (6 bases each). Germline V gives CDR1 LGHDT, CDR2 YNNKEL (reference sequence). This CDR3 is 14 amino acids long. V dropped 1 base and J dropped 6 bases, with 13 bases sitting between them. CDR3 sequence (DNA): TGTGCCAGCAGCCAAGGAGGGGGGAGAAGCGAGCAGTACTTC. Its translation: CASSQGGGRSEQYF.

This chain uses TRBV6-5 with TRBJ2-7; 7 bases align to TRBD1. The CDR3 consists of 14 residues. V lost 6 bases to trimming and J lost 4 bases; unmatched junction nucleotides: 9. Germline V CDR1 and CDR2: MNHEY, SVGAGI. The CDR3 spells CASRGGDGTYEQYF. The CDR3 bases are TGTGCCAGCAGAGGGGGCGATGGGACATACGAGCAGTACTTC.

Concerning this clonotype itself: Its ends do not fully match the called genes, so a read error is possible. The chain employs TRBV24-1 and TRBJ2-4; D not resolved. The germline gives CDR1 KGHDR, CDR2 SFDVKD. The CDR3 contains 17 residues. The CDR3 here is CATSDLPARLAKNIQYF. The DNA for the CDR3 is TGTGCCACCAGTGATTTGCCGGCCCGGTTAGCCAAAAACATTCAATACTTC.

This rearrangement joins TRBV9 to TRBJ2-3; 12 nucleotides agree with TRBD2. The germline gives CDR1 SGDLS, CDR2 YYNGEE. V lost 3 bases and J lost 4; bases outside the gene matches: 3. The CDR3 has 15 residues. CDR3 DNA: TGTGCCAGCAGCGCGGGACTAGCGGGTTCAGATACGCAGTATTTT. This translates into CASSAGLAGSDTQYF.

The rearrangement joins TRBV20-1 to TRBJ2-7; D gene uncertain. Germline V gene data show CDR1 as DFQATT and CDR2 as SNEGSKA (reference sequence). Between the trimmed V and J ends, which lost 3 bases and 3 bases, there was a span of 12 bases. The CDR3 loop spans 13 amino acids. This chain's CDR3 is CSASFDVDYEQYF. CDR3 sequence (DNA): TGCAGTGCTAGTTTCGACGTTGACTACGAGCAGTACTTC.